This T cell receptor (beta chain) was profiled in a study of T cell responses to AZD1222 COVID-19 vaccine. Study-level results: The peak T cell response came first, and repertoires were sampled only after it. Clonal diversity was possibly underestimated, and the donors were mostly white British, with more females. Nearly half of spike-specific TCRs reportedly go after variant regions that carry no mutations. Only a handful of AZD1222 recipients, more than five in all, had baseline seropositivity.

The CDR3 is 15 amino acids. Germline V gene data show CDR1 as SGHVS and CDR2 as FNYEAQ. Trimming took 7 bases from V and 0 from J, leaving 13 bases between them. About this clone itself: Its antigen is not identified.

Clones were sequenced by immunoSEQ multiplex PCR, and TCRdb holds only the in-frame ones, with some missing. The repertoire holds under 150,000 clones, with 80% to 95% as singletons. This sample comprised peripheral blood, obtained on day 0 of MenACWY control vaccination. V gene TRBV7-6 combines with J gene TRBJ1-3; a possible D gene is TRBD1 (6 bases). This sequence originates from an adult in good health. The CDR3 protein is CASTGGPSSGNTIYF. The CDR3 DNA sequence: TGTGCCAGCACCGGGGGGCCGAGCTCTGGAAACACCATATATTTT.